This T cell receptor (beta chain) was sequenced for a study of blood T cells in healthy people across ages. The wider study: About one barcoded beta molecule per two T cells was the capture yield of template switching. Regarding the study as a whole: Roughly linear declines in TCR beta diversity per million T cells occurred with age. Long-lived donors had more naive CD4+ cells and higher diversity than aged donors. The study could not conclusively compare naive and antigen-experienced cells, given its unsorted PBMCs.

CDR3 size: 16 residues. Looked up from germline, CDR1 is DFQATT and CDR2 is SNEGSKA (reference sequence). V lost 1 base to trimming and J lost 0 bases; unmatched junction nucleotides: 5. Alongside a J-beta primer mix, a sample-barcoded 5' primer served in a second PCR lasting about 7 to 12 cycles. A single record per CDR3 protein comes from TCRdb applying MiXCR to the 5' RACE reads. This sample yields roughly 700,000 distinct CDR3 sequences, of which 49% are seen a single time; roughly 30% belongs to the top ten. In regard to this clonotype: Antigen specificity is unknown.

Sequenced: blood. This clonotype was sampled from a woman aged 55-70 years in good health. This sequence joins TRBV20-1 and TRBJ2-4, with 8 nucleotides matching TRBD2. Written as DNA, the CDR3 is TGCAGTGCTAGAGGGGAGCGGGAGAGAGCCAAAAACATTCAGTACTTC. Translation gives CSARGERERAKNIQYF.